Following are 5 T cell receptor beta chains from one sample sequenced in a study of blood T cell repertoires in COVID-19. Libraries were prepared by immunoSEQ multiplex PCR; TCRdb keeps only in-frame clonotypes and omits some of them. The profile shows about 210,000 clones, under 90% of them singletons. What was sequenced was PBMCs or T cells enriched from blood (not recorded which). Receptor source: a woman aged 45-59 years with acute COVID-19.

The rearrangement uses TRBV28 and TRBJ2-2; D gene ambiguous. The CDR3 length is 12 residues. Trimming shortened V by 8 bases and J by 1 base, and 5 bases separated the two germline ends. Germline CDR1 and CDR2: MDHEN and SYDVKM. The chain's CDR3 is CASWRNTGELFF. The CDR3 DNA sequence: TGTGCCAGCTGGAGGAACACCGGGGAGCTGTTTTTT. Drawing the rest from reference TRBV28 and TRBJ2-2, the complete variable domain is DVKVTQSSRYLVKRTGEKVFLECVQDMDHENMFWYRQDPGLGLRLIYFSYDVKMKEKGDIPEGYSVSREKKERFSLILESASTNQTSMYLCASWRNTGELFFGEGSRLTVL.

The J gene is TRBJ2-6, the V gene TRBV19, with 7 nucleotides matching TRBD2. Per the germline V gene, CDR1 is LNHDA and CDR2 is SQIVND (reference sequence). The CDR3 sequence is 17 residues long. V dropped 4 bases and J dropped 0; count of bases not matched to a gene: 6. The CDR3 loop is CASSRLAGTSGANVLTF. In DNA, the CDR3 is TGTGCCAGTAGTAGATTAGCGGGTACCTCTGGGGCCAACGTCCTGACTTTC. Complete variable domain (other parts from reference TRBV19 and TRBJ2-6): DGGITQSPKYLFRKEGQNVTLSCEQNLNHDAMYWYRQDPGQGLRLIYYSQIVNDFQKGDIAEGYSVSREKKESFPLTVTSAQKNPTAFYLCASSRLAGTSGANVLTFGAGSRLTVL.

The CDR3 coding sequence is TGTGCCAGCAGCCTGGGTGGGGCTAGCGGAAACCAAGAGACCCAGTACTTC. Translation: CASSLGGASGNQETQYF. V gene TRBV5-4 combines with J gene TRBJ2-5; the match to TRBD2 covers 7 bases. There are 17 residues in the CDR3. CDR1 and CDR2 from the germline V gene are SGHNT and YYREEE (reference sequence). With 4 bases clipped from V and 0 bases from J, the junction kept 12 bases outside the gene matches.

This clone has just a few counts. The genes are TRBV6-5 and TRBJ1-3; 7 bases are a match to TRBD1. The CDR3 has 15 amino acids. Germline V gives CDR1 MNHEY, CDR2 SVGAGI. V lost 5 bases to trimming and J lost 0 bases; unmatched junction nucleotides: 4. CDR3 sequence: CASSRTGTSGNTIYF. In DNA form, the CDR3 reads TGTGCCAGCAGTCGGACAGGAACCTCTGGAAACACCATATATTTT.

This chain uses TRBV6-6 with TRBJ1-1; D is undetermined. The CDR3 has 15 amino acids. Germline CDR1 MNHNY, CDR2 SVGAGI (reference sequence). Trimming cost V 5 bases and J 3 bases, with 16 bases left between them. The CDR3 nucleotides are TGTGCCAGCAGTCCCTATCGAGGCGGAGACACTGAAGCTTTCTTT. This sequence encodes CASSPYRGGDTEAFF.